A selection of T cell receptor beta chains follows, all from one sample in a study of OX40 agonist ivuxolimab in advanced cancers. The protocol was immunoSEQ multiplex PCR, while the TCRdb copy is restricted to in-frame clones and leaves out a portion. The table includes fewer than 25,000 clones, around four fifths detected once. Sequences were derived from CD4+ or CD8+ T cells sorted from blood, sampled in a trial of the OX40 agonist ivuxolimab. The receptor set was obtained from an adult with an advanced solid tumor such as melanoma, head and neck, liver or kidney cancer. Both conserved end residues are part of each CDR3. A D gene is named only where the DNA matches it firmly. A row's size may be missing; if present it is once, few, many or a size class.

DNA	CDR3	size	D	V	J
TGTGCCAGCACCACCCAACCCAGGGGTGCTGGGGCCAACGTCCTGACTTTC	CASTTQPRGAGANVLTF	NA	NA	TRBV7-2	TRBJ2-6
TGTGCCAGCAGACCTCTAACTAGCGGGAGGGCAATCACAGATACGCAGTATTTT	CASRPLTSGRAITDTQYF	NA	TRBD2	TRBV28	TRBJ2-3
TGTGCCAGCAGCCCCGACGGCGGCACTGAAGCTTTCTTT	CASSPDGGTEAFF	NA	NA	TRBV7-9	TRBJ1-1
TGTGCCAGCAGTGGGTATCTAGGGCCCCTTGGCAATGAGCAGTTCTTC	CASSGYLGPLGNEQFF	NA	NA	TRBV27	TRBJ2-1
TGTGCCAGCACCCCGGTAGGGGACGACTATGGCTACACCTTC	CASTPVGDDYGYTF	once	NA	TRBV9	TRBJ1-2
TGCGCCAGCAGCCAAGTCAGCAGGGAGGATAGCAATCAGCCCCAGCATTTT	CASSQVSREDSNQPQHF	NA	NA	TRBV4-3	TRBJ1-5
TGTGCCAGCAGTGACCAGAGTAATCAGCCCCAGCATTTT	CASSDQSNQPQHF	few	NA	TRBV6-1	TRBJ1-5
TGTGCCAGTAGTACACCCTCGGGACAGGGCCGCTACGAGCAGTACTTC	CASSTPSGQGRYEQYF	NA	TRBD1	TRBV19	TRBJ2-7
TGTGCCAGCAGTCACTCAACCGGGGACACCTACAATGAGCAGTTCTTC	CASSHSTGDTYNEQFF	NA	NA	TRBV25-1	TRBJ2-1
TGTGCCACAAAAGCGGGACAGGGGGCCTGGGGCTACACCTTC	CATKAGQGAWGYTF	NA	TRBD1	TRBV19	TRBJ1-2
TGTGCCACCAGCAGCCAACTAGCAGATACGCAGTATTTT	CATSSQLADTQYF	NA	NA	TRBV15	TRBJ2-3
TGTGCCAGTAGCCCCGGCAGTACCTACGAGCAGTACTTC	CASSPGSTYEQYF	NA	NA	TRBV19	TRBJ2-7
TGCAGCGCCGAAGGGTCCGGGAACTACGAGCAGTACTTC	CSAEGSGNYEQYF	NA	NA	TRBV29-1	TRBJ2-7
TGTGCCAGCAGCTTAGGGGGTCAGGTACAAGAGACCCAGTACTTC	CASSLGGQVQETQYF	NA	NA	TRBV11-3	TRBJ2-5
TGTGCCAGCAGTGAAACCCTAGCGGAGGCCTCCTACAATGAGCAGTTCTTC	CASSETLAEASYNEQFF	NA	TRBD2	TRBV6-1	TRBJ2-1
TGTGCCAGCAGTCCCTCGGGGACAGGGTTTGGAAACACCATATATTTT	CASSPSGTGFGNTIYF	NA	TRBD1	TRBV9	TRBJ1-3
TGTGCCAGCAGCCCCGGGTCCGAAGAGACCCAGTACTTC	CASSPGSEETQYF	NA	NA	TRBV27	TRBJ2-5
TGTGCCAGTAGCGGGAGGGTCTTTTGGGAGCAGTTCTTC	CASSGRVFWEQFF	once	TRBD2	TRBV9	TRBJ2-1
TGTGCCAGCAGTAAACAGGGCGAGAGTAGCAATCAGCCCCAGCATTTT	CASSKQGESSNQPQHF	NA	NA	TRBV7-9	TRBJ1-5
TGCAGCGTTGAAAGGGTGCAGACTAACTATGGCTACACCTTC	CSVERVQTNYGYTF	once	NA	TRBV29-1	TRBJ1-2
TGTGCCAGCAGCTTCTTTGGGGGGGCTGGGGAGCTGTTTTTT	CASSFFGGAGELFF	few	NA	TRBV5-4	TRBJ2-2
TGTGCCAGCAGTGAGGGGACTTACCGGGGGGATTACGAGCAGTACTTC	CASSEGTYRGDYEQYF	NA	TRBD2	TRBV25-1	TRBJ2-7
TGTGCCAGCAGCTTATGGGGATACGAGCAGTACTTC	CASSLWGYEQYF	medium-sized	NA	TRBV7-6	TRBJ2-7
TGTGCCAGCAGTTTATTGCCGGGGGCAGATACGCAGTATTTT	CASSLLPGADTQYF	NA	NA	TRBV27	TRBJ2-3